This T cell receptor beta chain was profiled in a study of OX40 agonist ivuxolimab in advanced cancers. Concerning the study at large: Ivuxolimab, which targeted the costimulatory receptor OX40 (CD134), was an agonistic, fully human IgG2 monoclonal antibody. Intravenous ivuxolimab was administered to patients every 2 weeks at six dose levels: 0.01, 0.1, 0.3, 1.5, 3 and 10 mg/kg. Among the approximately 50 dose-escalation patients, about 19 had hepatocellular carcinoma, around 15 melanoma, 9 renal cell carcinoma and 9 head and neck cancer. In the dose-escalation cohort, approximately 82% of patients were male, and the mean age was approximately 60 years, with a range of about 23 to 85. Patients were allowed to have had prior anti-PD-1, anti-PD-L1 or anti-CTLA-4 therapy, and around two fifths of the dose-escalation patients had been treated with checkpoint inhibitors. Partial responses occurred in three dose-escalation patients, of whom one had hepatocellular carcinoma and two had cutaneous melanoma. The purpose of peripheral TCRbeta sequencing was to test whether ivuxolimab changed TCR sequence diversity and led to clonal T-cell expansion. The paper covers the monotherapy dose-escalation part of the phase I ivuxolimab trial, which included N of about 56 patients.

For this chain, trimming is 4 bases at the V end and 0 bases at the J end, and the number of junction bases without a gene match is 9. CDR1 and CDR2 were assigned from the germline V gene as MNHNS and SASEGT. Taken from cysteine to phenylalanine, the CDR3 has 18 residues. Only the CDR3 DNA is retained, 54 bases long and in frame from the first base. To sequence the TCRbeta CDR3 region, genomic DNA was isolated from the sorted cells. The immunoSEQ Assay was used for sequencing of TCRbeta CDR3 regions. This immuneACCESS table, as held by TCRdb, lists in-frame sequences with V and J called but not all clones. Of the missing ones, under half trace to an unresolved V gene in checked studies; the others have no known cause. The sample profile shows more than 55,000 clones; more than 80% of them were found once. The top ten clonotypes cover about 1% of the sample. What the authors observed across the whole study: The antigen specificity of the clonally expanded peripheral T cells was not determined. Partial responders in the 0.1-3.0 mg/kg groups had among the lowest normalized peripheral clonal expansion, especially among CD8+ T cells. At doses of 0.1 to 3.0 mg/kg, clonal expansion of both CD4+ and CD8+ blood T cells was observed from baseline to week 6. After ivuxolimab, CD8+ T cells had more expanded clones than CD4+ T cells on average. Low levels of normalized T-cell clonal expansion were also seen in some patients who did not respond.

A word on this clone: It has no known antigen specificity. No base quality information exists; no much larger clone differs at one position.

Patients with a history of autoimmune disease or receiving systemic immunosuppression were excluded from the trial. Peripheral blood for TCR sequencing was collected from all dose cohorts at baseline, on cycle 4 day 1, and on cycle 7 day 1. The samples were drawn from a first-in-human, open-label, multicenter phase I dose-escalation trial of ivuxolimab. Adults with locally advanced or metastatic melanoma, renal cell, hepatocellular, or head and neck squamous cell carcinoma were enrolled in the trial. Before TCR sequencing, CD4+ T cells and CD8+ T cells from peripheral blood were sorted into separate populations.

Here the sequenced sample was CD4+ or CD8+ T cells sorted from blood, taken in a trial of the OX40 agonist ivuxolimab. The chain was built from TRBV6-1 and TRBJ1-6; 7 bases in the middle match TRBD1. This clonotype was obtained from an adult with an advanced solid tumor such as melanoma, head and neck, liver or kidney cancer. The DNA sequence reads TGTGCCAGCAGTGCCCATTGGACAGGAAGCTCCTATAATTCACCCCTCCACTTT. This translates into CASSAHWTGSSYNSPLHF.